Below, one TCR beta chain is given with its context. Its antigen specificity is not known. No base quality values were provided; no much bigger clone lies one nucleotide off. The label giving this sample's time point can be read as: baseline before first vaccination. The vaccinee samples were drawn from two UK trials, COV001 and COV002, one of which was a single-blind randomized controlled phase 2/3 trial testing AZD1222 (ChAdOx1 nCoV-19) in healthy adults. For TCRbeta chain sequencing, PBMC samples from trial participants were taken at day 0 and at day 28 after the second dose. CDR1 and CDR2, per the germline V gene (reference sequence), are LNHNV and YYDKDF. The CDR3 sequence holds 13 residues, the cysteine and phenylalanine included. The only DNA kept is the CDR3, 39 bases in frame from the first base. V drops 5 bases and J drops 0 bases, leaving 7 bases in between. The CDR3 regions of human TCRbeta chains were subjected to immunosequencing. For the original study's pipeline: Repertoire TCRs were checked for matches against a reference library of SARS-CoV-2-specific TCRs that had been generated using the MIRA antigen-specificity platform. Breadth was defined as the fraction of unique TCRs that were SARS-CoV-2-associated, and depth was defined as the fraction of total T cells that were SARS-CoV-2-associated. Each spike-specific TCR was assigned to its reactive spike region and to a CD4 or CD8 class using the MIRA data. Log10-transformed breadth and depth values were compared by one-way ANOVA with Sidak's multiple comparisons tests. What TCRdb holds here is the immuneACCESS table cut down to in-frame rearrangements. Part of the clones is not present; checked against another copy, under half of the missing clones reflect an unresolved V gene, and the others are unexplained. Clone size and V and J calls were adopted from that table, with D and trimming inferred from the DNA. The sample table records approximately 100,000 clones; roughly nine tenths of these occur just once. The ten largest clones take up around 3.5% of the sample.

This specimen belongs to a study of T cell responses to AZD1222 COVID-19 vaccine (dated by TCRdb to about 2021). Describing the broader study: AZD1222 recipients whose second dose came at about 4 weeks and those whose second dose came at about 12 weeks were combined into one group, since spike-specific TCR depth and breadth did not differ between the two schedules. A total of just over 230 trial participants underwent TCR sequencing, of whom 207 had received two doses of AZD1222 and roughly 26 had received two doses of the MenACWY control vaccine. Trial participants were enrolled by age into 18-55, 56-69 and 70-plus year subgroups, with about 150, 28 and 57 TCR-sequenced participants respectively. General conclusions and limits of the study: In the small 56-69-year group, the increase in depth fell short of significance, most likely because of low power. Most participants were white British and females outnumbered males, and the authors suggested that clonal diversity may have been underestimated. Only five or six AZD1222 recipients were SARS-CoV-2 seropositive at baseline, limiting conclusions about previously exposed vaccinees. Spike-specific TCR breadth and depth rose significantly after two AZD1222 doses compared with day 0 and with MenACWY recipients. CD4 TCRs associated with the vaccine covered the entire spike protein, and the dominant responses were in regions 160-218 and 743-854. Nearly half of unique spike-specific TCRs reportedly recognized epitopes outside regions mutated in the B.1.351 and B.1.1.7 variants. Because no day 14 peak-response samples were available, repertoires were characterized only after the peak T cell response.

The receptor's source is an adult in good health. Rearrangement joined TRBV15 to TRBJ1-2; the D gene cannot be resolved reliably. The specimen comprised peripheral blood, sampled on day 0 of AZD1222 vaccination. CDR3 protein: CATSGFTNYGYTF. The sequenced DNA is TGTGCCACCAGCGGGTTCACTAACTATGGCTACACCTTC. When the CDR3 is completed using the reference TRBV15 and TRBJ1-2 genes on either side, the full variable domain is DAMVIQNPRYQVTQFGKPVTLSCSQTLNHNVMYWYQQKSSQAPKLLFHYYDKDFNNEADTPDNFQSRRPNTSFCFLDIRSPGLGDTAMYLCATSGFTNYGYTFGSGTRLTVV.